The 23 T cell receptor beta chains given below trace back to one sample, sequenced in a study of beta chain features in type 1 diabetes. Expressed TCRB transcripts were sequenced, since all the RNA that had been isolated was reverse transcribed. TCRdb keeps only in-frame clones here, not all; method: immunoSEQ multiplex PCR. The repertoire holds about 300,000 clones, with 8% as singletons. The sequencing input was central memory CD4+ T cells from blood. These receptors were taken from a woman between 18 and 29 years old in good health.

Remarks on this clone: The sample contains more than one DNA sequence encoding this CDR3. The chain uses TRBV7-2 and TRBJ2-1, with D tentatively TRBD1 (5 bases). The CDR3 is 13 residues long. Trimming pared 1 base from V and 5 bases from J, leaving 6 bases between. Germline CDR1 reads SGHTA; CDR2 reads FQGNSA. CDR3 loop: CASSLGQNNEQFF. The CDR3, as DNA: TGTGCCAGCAGCTTAGGACAGAACAATGAGCAGTTCTTC.

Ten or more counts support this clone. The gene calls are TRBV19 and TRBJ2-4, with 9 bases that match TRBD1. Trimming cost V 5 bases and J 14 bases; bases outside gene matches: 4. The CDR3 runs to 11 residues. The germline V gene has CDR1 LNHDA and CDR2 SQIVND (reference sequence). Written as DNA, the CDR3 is TGTGCCAGTAGTCGAGGACAGGGGAAGTACTTC. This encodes CASSRGQGKYF.

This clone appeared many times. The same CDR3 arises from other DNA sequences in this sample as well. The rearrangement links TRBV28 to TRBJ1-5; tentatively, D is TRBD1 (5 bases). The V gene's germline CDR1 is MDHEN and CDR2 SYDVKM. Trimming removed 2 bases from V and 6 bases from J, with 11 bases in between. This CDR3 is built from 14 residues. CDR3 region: CASSLAGGSQPQHF. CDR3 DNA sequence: TGTGCCAGCAGTTTAGCCGGGGGGAGTCAGCCCCAGCATTTT. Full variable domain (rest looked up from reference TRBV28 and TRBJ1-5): DVKVTQSSRYLVKRTGEKVFLECVQDMDHENMFWYRQDPGLGLRLIYFSYDVKMKEKGDIPEGYSVSREKKERFSLILESASTNQTSMYLCASSLAGGSQPQHFGDGTRLSIL.

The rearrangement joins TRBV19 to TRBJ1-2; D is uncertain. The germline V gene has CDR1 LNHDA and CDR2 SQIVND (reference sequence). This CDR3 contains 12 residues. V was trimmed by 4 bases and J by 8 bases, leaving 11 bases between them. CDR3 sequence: CASSTRPGGYTF. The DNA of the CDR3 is TGTGCCAGTAGTACCCGTCCGGGGGGCTACACCTTC.

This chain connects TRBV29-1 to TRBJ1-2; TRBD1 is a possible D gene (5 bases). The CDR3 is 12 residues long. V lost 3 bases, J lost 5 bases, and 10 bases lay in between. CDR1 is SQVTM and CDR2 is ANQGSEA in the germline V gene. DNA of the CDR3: TGCAGCGTTGAGAGGGGCGCGTATGGCTACACCTTC. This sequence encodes CSVERGAYGYTF. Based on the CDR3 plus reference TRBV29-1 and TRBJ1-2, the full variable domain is SAVISQKPSRDICQRGTSLTIQCQVDSQVTMMFWYRQQPGQSLTLIATANQGSEATYESGFVIDKFPISRPNLTFSTLTVSNMSPEDSSIYLCSVERGAYGYTFGSGTRLTVV.

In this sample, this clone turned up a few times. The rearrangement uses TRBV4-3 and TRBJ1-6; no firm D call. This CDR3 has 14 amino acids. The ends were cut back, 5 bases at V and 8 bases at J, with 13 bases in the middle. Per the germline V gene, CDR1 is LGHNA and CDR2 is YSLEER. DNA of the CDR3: TGCGCCAGCAGCTCAGGTTTTTCTGATTCACCCCTCCACTTT. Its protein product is CASSSGFSDSPLHF.

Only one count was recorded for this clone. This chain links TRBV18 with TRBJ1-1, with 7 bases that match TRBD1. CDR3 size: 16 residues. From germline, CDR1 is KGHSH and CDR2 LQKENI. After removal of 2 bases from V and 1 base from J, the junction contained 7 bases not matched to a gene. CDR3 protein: CASSPGQGQWNTEAFF. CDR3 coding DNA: TGTGCCAGCTCACCAGGTCAGGGACAGTGGAACACTGAAGCTTTCTTT.

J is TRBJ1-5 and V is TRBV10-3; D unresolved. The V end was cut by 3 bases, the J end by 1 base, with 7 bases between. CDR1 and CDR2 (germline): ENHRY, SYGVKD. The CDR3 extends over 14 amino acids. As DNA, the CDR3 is TGTGCCATCAGTGACGGACGGAGCAATCAGCCCCAGCATTTT. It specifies CAISDGRSNQPQHF.

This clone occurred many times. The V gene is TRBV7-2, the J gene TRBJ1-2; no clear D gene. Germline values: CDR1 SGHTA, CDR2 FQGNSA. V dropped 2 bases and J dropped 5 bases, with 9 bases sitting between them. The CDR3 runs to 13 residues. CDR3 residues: CASSLTGKYGYTF. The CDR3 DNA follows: TGTGCCAGCAGCTTAACCGGGAAATATGGCTACACCTTC. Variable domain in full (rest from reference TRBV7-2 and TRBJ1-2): GAGVSQSPSNKVTEKGKDVELRCDPISGHTALYWYRQSLGQGLEFLIYFQGNSAPDKSGLPSDRFSAERTGGSVSTLTIQRTQQEDSAVYLCASSLTGKYGYTFGSGTRLTVV.

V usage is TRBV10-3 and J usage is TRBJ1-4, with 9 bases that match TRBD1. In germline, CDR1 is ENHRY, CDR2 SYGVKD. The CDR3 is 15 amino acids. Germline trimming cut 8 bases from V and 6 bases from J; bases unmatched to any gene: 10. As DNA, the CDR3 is TGTGCCATCGCCGCCGGGACAGGGTTTGATGAAAAACTGTTTTTT. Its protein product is CAIAAGTGFDEKLFF.

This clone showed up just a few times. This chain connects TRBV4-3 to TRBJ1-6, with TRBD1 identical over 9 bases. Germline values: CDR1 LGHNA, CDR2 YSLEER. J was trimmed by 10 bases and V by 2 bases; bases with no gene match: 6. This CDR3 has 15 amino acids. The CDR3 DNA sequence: TGCGCCAGCAGCCAAAAGGACAGGGGTAAATCACCCCTCCACTTT. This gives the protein CASSQKDRGKSPLHF.

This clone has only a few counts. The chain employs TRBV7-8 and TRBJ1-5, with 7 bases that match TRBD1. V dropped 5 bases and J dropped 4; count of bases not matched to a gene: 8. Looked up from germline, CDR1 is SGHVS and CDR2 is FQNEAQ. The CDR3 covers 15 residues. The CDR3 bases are TGTGCCAGCAGCATCAGGGGGACAGTTAATCAGCCCCAGCATTTT. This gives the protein CASSIRGTVNQPQHF.

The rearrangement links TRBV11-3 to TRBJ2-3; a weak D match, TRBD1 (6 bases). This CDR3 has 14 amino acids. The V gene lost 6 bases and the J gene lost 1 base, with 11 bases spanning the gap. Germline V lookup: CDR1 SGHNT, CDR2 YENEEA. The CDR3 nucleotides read TGTGCCAGCAGACTGCGGACAGGCACAGATACGCAGTATTTT. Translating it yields CASRLRTGTDTQYF.

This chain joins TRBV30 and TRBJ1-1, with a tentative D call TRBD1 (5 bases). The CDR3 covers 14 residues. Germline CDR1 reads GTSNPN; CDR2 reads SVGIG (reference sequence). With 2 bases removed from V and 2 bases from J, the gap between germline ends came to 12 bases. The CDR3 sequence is CAWSTQGPNTEAFF. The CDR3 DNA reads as TGTGCCTGGAGTACCCAGGGACCAAACACTGAAGCTTTCTTT.

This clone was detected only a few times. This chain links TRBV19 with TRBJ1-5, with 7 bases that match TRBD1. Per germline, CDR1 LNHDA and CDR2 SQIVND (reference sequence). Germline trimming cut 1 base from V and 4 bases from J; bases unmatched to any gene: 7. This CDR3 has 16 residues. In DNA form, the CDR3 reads TGTGCCAGTAGTATAGGGTTTACAGGGGAAAATCAGCCCCAGCATTTT. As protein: CASSIGFTGENQPQHF.

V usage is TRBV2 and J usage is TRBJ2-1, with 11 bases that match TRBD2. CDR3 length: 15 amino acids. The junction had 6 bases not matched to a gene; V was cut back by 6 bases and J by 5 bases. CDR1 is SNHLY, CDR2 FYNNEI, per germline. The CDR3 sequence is CASRQLAGDNNEQFF. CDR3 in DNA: TGTGCCAGCAGACAACTAGCGGGAGACAACAATGAGCAGTTCTTC.

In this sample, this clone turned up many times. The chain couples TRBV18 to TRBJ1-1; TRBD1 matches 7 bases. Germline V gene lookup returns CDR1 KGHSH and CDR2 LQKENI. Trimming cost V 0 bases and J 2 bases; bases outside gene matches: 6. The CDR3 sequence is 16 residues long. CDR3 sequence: CASSPPPGQLNTEAFF. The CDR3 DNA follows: TGTGCCAGCTCACCACCCCCGGGACAGCTAAACACTGAAGCTTTCTTT.

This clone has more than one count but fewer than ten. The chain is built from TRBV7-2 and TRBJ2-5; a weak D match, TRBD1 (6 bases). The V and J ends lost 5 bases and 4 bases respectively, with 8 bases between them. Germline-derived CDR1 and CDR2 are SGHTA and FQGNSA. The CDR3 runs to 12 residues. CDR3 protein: CASSQGGETQYF. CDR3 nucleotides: TGTGCCAGCAGCCAAGGGGGAGAGACCCAGTACTTC.

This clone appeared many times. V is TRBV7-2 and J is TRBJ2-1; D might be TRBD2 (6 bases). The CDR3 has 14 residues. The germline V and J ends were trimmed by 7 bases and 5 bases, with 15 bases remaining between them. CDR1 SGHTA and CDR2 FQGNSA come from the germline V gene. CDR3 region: CASTEWAGNNEQFF. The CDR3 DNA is TGTGCCAGCACCGAATGGGCGGGGAACAATGAGCAGTTCTTC.

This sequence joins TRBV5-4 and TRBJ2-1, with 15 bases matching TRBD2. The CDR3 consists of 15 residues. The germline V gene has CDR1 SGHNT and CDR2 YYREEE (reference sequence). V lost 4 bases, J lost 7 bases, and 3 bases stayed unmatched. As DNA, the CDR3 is TGTGCCAGCAGCGCCGGGACTAGCGGGAGGAATGAGCAGTTCTTC. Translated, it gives CASSAGTSGRNEQFF.

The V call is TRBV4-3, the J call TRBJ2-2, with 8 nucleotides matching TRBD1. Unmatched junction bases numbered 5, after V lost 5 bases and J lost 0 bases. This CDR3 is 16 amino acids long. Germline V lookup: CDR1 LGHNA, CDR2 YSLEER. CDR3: CASSSDRGSNTGELFF. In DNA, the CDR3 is TGCGCCAGCAGCTCCGACAGGGGATCGAACACCGGGGAGCTGTTTTTT.

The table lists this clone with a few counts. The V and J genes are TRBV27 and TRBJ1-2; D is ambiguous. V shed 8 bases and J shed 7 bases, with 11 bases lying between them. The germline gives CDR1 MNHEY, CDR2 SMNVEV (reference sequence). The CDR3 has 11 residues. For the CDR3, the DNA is TGTGCCAGCCGGCGGGATGGTGGCTACACCTTC. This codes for CASRRDGGYTF.

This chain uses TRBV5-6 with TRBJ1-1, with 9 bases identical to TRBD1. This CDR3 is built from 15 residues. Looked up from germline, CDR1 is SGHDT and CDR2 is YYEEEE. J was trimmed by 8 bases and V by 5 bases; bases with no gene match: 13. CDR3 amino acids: CASSLVAQGAKEAFF. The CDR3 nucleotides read TGTGCCAGCAGTCTCGTAGCACAGGGGGCCAAAGAAGCTTTCTTT.